Reported below is one T cell receptor (beta chain). This record belongs to a study of blood T cell repertoires in COVID-19. Study-level information: PBMCs, B-cell-depleted T cells, or T cells provided the cDNA or gDNA that made up the material.

The table came from immunoSEQ multiplex PCR; TCRdb's copy has only in-frame clones and leaves some out. The data hold 120,000 to 150,000 clones, with around 90% observed a single time. The sample was peripheral blood. The TCR originated in a human donor in a cohort sampled during active COVID-19.

The CDR3 nucleotides read TGTGCCAGCAGCCAATTACAGGGAAGCCAAGAGACCCAGTACTTC. It encodes CASSQLQGSQETQYF. This chain uses TRBV4-2 with TRBJ2-5, with D possibly TRBD1 on 6 matching bases. V lost 2 bases, J lost 1 base, and 11 bases lay in between. The CDR3 totals 15 residues. The germline gives CDR1 LGHNA, CDR2 YNFKEQ.